Each of the 8 T cell receptor beta chains below was sequenced from the same sample in a study of blood T cell repertoires in COVID-19. Sequenced by immunoSEQ multiplex PCR; TCRdb stores in-frame clones only, minus some. The repertoire has hundreds of thousands of clones, about 87% of them found once; the top ten carry about 1.6%. The sample comprised peripheral blood. These TCRs come from a woman aged 35 to 49 who had recovered from COVID-19.

A single count supports this clone. The rearrangement uses TRBV5-4 and TRBJ2-3, with 8 bases identical to TRBD2. Losses at the gene ends were 3 bases for V and 6 bases for J; bases not matched to a gene: 12. From germline, CDR1 is SGHNT and CDR2 YYREEE (reference sequence). The CDR3 loop spans 16 amino acids. This CDR3 reads CASSSSGGFGWDTQYF. The DNA for the CDR3 is TGTGCCAGCAGCTCCTCGGGGGGGTTCGGTTGGGATACGCAGTATTTT.

V is TRBV12-3 or TRBV12-4 and J is TRBJ2-3; D remains ambiguous. V was shortened by 2 bases and J by 5 bases, with 8 bases between the two germline ends. The length of the CDR3 is 13 residues. DNA for the CDR3: TGTGCCAGCAGTTTATGGGCTGAAGATACGCAGTATTTT. The encoded protein is CASSLWAEDTQYF.

The J gene is TRBJ2-5, the V gene TRBV7-9, with 9 bases aligning to TRBD1. Losses at the gene ends were 4 bases for V and 4 bases for J; bases not matched to a gene: 7. CDR1 is SEHNR and CDR2 is FQNEAQ in the germline V gene (reference sequence). The CDR3 is made up of 15 amino acids. DNA for the CDR3: TGTGCCAGCAGCTGGGGTGACAGGGGGGGAGAGACCCAGTACTTC. As protein: CASSWGDRGGETQYF.

This chain connects TRBV3-1 (or the pseudogene TRBV3-2) to TRBJ2-1; TRBD2 aligns across 7 bases. Germline V lookup: CDR1 LGHDT, CDR2 YNNKEL (reference sequence). V dropped 0 bases and J dropped 4; count of bases not matched to a gene: 9. This CDR3 has 17 residues. CDR3 coding DNA: TGTGCCAGCAGCCAAGAGGGGGGGACGTTTACGTACAATGAGCAGTTCTTC. It is translated as CASSQEGGTFTYNEQFF.

The chain uses TRBV27 and TRBJ2-1; the match to TRBD2 covers 13 bases. Germline CDR1 and CDR2: MNHEY and SMNVEV (reference sequence). J was trimmed by 4 bases and V by 7 bases; bases with no gene match: 4. The CDR3 is 15 residues long. The CDR3 DNA follows: TGTGCCAGCACCTCGACTAGCGGGGGGTACAATGAGCAGTTCTTC. This sequence encodes CASTSTSGGYNEQFF.

The chain uses TRBV3-1 (or the pseudogene TRBV3-2) and TRBJ1-2; no clear D. The length of the CDR3 is 16 residues. The ends were cut back, 1 base at V and 0 bases at J, with 12 bases in the middle. In germline, CDR1 is LGHDT, CDR2 YNNKEL (reference sequence). CDR3 region: CASSQGRTYSNYGYTF. The CDR3 DNA sequence: TGTGCCAGCAGCCAAGGTCGAACCTATTCTAACTATGGCTACACCTTC.

The genes are TRBV11-2 and TRBJ2-3, with TRBD2 matching 10 bases. CDR1 and CDR2 from the germline V gene are SGHAT and FQNNGV. This CDR3 is built from 17 residues. The V and J ends lost 1 base and 3 bases, in that order; junction bases with no gene match: 7. The CDR3 is CASSLAERGGPTDTQYF. CDR3 DNA: TGTGCCAGCAGCTTAGCAGAGCGGGGGGGCCCGACAGATACGCAGTATTTT.

This clone was recorded only once. The chain couples TRBV6-6 to TRBJ1-2, with D hard to call. The germline V gene encodes CDR1 MNHNY and CDR2 SVGAGI (reference sequence). The CDR3 has 12 residues. Trimming cost V 5 bases and J 4 bases, with 8 bases left between them. The CDR3 loop is CASSVAVYGYTF. Here the CDR3 DNA reads TGTGCCAGCAGTGTGGCAGTCTATGGCTACACCTTC.